This T cell receptor beta chain was identified in a study of T-cell reconstitution after alpha-beta-depleted transplantation in children. CDR3 length equals 11 residues. V lost 3 bases and J lost 6, with 5 bases in between. The germline V gene encodes CDR1 MNHNS and CDR2 SASEGT. Unique molecular identifiers were incorporated into the prepared TCRbeta library. Via MiXCR, TCRdb re-called the PCR reads, giving one row per CDR3 protein. The profile covers 350,000 to 450,000 distinct CDR3 sequences, with roughly 13% appearing a single time and approximately 4.2% taken by the ten largest. The rearrangement links TRBV6-1 to TRBJ1-2; D gene unclear. Sequencing was performed on PBMCs, taken from the stem cell graft. The receptor was derived from a human donor who donated a stem cell graft to a child with Fanconi anemia. The DNA of the CDR3 is TGTGCCAGCAGTGACTTGAATGGCTACACCTTC. It encodes CASSDLNGYTF.